This is a list of T cell receptor beta chains from one sample in a study of T cell responses to AZD1222 COVID-19 vaccine. Only in-frame clones appear in the TCRdb table, and some are missing; sequencing was by immunoSEQ multiplex PCR. Here the sample spans 110,000 to 150,000 clones, around 88% being singletons. This material consisted of peripheral blood, taken on day 0 of AZD1222 vaccination. The receptor source for this set is an adult in good health. CDR3s include the opening cysteine and the closing phenylalanine or tryptophan. The D gene is left open where the match is weak. A clone size is listed for some rows: how often the clone was seen (once, few, many), or a class if it is expanded.

J gene	D gene	V gene	clone size	CDR3 protein	CDR3 DNA
TRBJ1-1	-	TRBV4-3	-	CASSQLMNTEAFF	TGCGCCAGCAGCCAACTGATGAACACTGAAGCTTTCTTT
TRBJ2-2	TRBD2	TRBV28	-	CASSSSLARNTGELFF	TGTGCCAGCAGTTCCTCACTAGCGCGGAACACCGGGGAGCTGTTTTTT
TRBJ2-2	-	TRBV7-3	few	CASSLVGIADTGELFF	TGTGCCAGCAGCTTGGTAGGAATAGCGGATACCGGGGAGCTGTTTTTT
TRBJ2-1	-	TRBV23-1	-	CASSQFWVGERKNEQFF	TGCGCCAGCAGTCAATTTTGGGTCGGGGAGAGAAAAAATGAGCAGTTCTTC
TRBJ2-1	TRBD2	TRBV6-2/TRBV6-3	-	CASNPLTSGLYNEQFF	TGTGCCAGCAACCCGTTAACTAGCGGCCTCTACAATGAGCAGTTCTTC
TRBJ1-1	TRBD1	TRBV5-8	few	CASRRRDRGMNTEAFF	TGTGCCAGCAGGCGCCGGGACAGGGGGATGAACACTGAAGCTTTCTTT
TRBJ1-2	-	TRBV7-2	-	CASSFDSYRAVGGYTF	TGTGCCAGCAGCTTTGATAGTTACAGGGCCGTAGGTGGCTACACCTTC
TRBJ2-1	-	TRBV6-2/TRBV6-3	-	CASSPTGRKVYNEQFF	TGTGCCAGCAGCCCCACGGGGAGGAAAGTCTACAATGAGCAGTTCTTC
TRBJ2-3	-	TRBV28	-	CASSLRQDTSDTQYF	TGTGCCAGCAGTTTAAGGCAGGACACATCAGATACGCAGTATTTT
TRBJ2-2	-	TRBV29-1	-	CSVEGTTNTGELFF	TGCAGCGTTGAAGGGACAACGAACACCGGGGAGCTGTTTTTT
TRBJ1-6	-	TRBV5-1	-	CASSRTTQGNSPLHF	TGCGCCAGCAGCCGTACGACCCAGGGAAATTCACCCCTCCACTTT
TRBJ2-7	-	TRBV7-9	-	CASSQFPYSDSYEQYF	TGTGCCAGCAGCCAATTCCCCTACAGTGACTCCTACGAGCAGTACTTC
TRBJ2-1	TRBD2	TRBV7-2	-	CASRPSGSSYNEQFF	TGTGCCAGCAGGCCGAGCGGGAGCTCCTACAATGAGCAGTTCTTC
TRBJ2-7	-	TRBV9	-	CASSVAAGSAYEQYF	TGTGCCAGCAGCGTAGCGGCCGGGTCCGCCTACGAGCAGTACTTC
TRBJ2-1	-	TRBV21-1	-	CASSKGGAGQFRGTHNEQFF	TGTGCCAGCAGCAAAGGGGGGGCAGGACAGTTTCGCGGGACCCACAATGAGCAGTTCTTC
TRBJ2-7	TRBD2	TRBV4-3	-	CASSQDHGEGRAYEQYF	TGCGCCAGCAGCCAAGATCACGGGGAGGGCCGGGCGTACGAGCAGTACTTC
TRBJ1-4	TRBD1	TRBV9	-	CASSITGGANEKLFF	TGTGCCAGCAGCATCACAGGGGGTGCAAATGAAAAACTGTTTTTT
TRBJ2-1	TRBD2	TRBV6-2/TRBV6-3	-	CASSYEGRRLAGVANEQFF	TGTGCCAGCAGTTACGAAGGGAGGCGGCTAGCGGGAGTTGCGAATGAGCAGTTCTTC
TRBJ1-1	-	TRBV29-1	-	CSVQNTEAFF	TGCAGCGTACAAAACACTGAAGCTTTCTTT
TRBJ2-7	TRBD1	TRBV19	-	CASSILPGQSTVSYEQYF	TGTGCCAGTAGTATTCTCCCGGGACAGTCAACGGTATCCTACGAGCAGTACTTC
TRBJ1-1	-	TRBV7-9	-	CASSLDGVKAFF	TGTGCCAGCAGCTTAGATGGGGTAAAAGCTTTCTTT
TRBJ2-7	-	TRBV27	-	CASSPRAVIDEQYF	TGTGCCAGCAGTCCCAGGGCAGTAATAGACGAGCAGTACTTC
TRBJ1-2	-	TRBV4-3	once	CASSQDWAAVGGYTF	TGCGCCAGCAGCCAAGATTGGGCGGCCGTGGGGGGCTACACCTTC
TRBJ2-1	-	TRBV6-1	-	CASSDRLLNEQFF	TGTGCCAGCAGTGACAGATTATTAAATGAGCAGTTCTTC
TRBJ2-2	-	TRBV14	-	CASSQIRERPGELFF	TGTGCCAGCAGCCAAATCAGGGAGAGGCCCGGGGAGCTGTTTTTT
TRBJ1-1	-	TRBV30	-	CAWSGGSNAFF	TGTGCCTGGAGTGGGGGGTCAAATGCTTTCTTT
TRBJ2-2	-	TRBV3-1/TRBV3-2	-	CASSQGGTVAGELFF	TGTGCCAGCAGCCAGGGCGGGACGGTAGCCGGGGAGCTGTTTTTT
TRBJ1-5	-	TRBV19	-	CASSYEGANGVNQPQHF	TGTGCCAGTAGTTACGAGGGAGCTAATGGTGTCAATCAGCCCCAGCATTTT